This TCR beta chain is drawn from a study of T cell responses to AZD1222 COVID-19 vaccine (dated by TCRdb to the early 2020s). Background on the whole study: AZD1222 recipients with second doses at about 4 weeks or about 12 weeks were pooled, because spike-specific TCR depth and breadth did not differ between schedules. Enrollment into the trials was organized by age into subgroups of 18-55, 56-69 and 70-plus years, and those subgroups contained roughly 150, 30 and 60 TCR-sequenced participants, respectively. TCR sequencing covered some 240 trial participants: some 210 given two doses of AZD1222 and 26 given two doses of MenACWY control vaccine.

On the study overall, not on this receptor specifically: The vaccine-associated CD4 TCRs covered the entire spike protein, and the dominant responses fell in regions 160-218 and 743-854. In the small 56-69-year group, the increase in depth fell short of significance, most likely because of low power. Epitopes outside the regions mutated in the B.1.351 and B.1.1.7 variants were reportedly recognized by nearly half of the unique spike-specific TCRs. Spike-specific TCR breadth and depth rose significantly after two AZD1222 doses compared with day 0 and with MenACWY recipients. Because no samples from the day 14 peak response were available, repertoires could be characterized only after the peak T cell response. Conclusions about previously exposed vaccinees were limited because only six or seven AZD1222 recipients were SARS-CoV-2 seropositive at baseline. Most participants were white British and females outnumbered males, and the authors suggested that clonal diversity may have been underestimated.

In the paper's terms, the time point label means: baseline before first vaccination. Vaccinee samples were obtained from the UK trials COV001 and COV002, which included a single-blind randomized controlled phase 2/3 trial of AZD1222 (ChAdOx1 nCoV-19) in healthy adults. For TCRbeta chain sequencing, PBMC samples were collected from trial participants at day 0 and at day 28 after the second dose. The CDR3 regions of human TCRbeta chains were analyzed by immunosequencing. The study's own analysis went as follows. Repertoire TCRs were matched against a reference library of SARS-CoV-2-specific TCRs generated with the MIRA antigen-specificity platform. Breadth meant the fraction of unique TCRs that were SARS-CoV-2-associated, whereas depth meant the fraction of total T cells that were SARS-CoV-2-associated. Using the MIRA data, every spike-specific TCR was mapped to the spike region that the TCR reacted to and assigned to either a CD4 or a CD8 class. Log10-transformed breadth and depth values were compared by one-way ANOVA with Sidak's multiple comparisons tests. TCRdb stores this immuneACCESS table with in-frame sequences only. Part of the clones is absent; in the studies checked, under half of the shortfall reflects unresolved V genes, and no reason is known for the rest. That table supplies the V and J calls and clone size; D and trimming were determined from the DNA. Recorded for this sample are around 200,000 clones; just over 90% of them occurred a single time. The top ten clones comprise 0.99% of the sample.

The junction carries 7 bases between V and J, which are trimmed by 5 bases and 2 bases respectively. The germline V gene (reference sequence) gives CDR1 as SEHNR and CDR2 as FQNEAQ. Reading from cysteine to phenylalanine, the CDR3 counts 12 amino acids. Only CDR3 DNA remains: 36 bases, in frame from the first base. Worth noting for this clone: It has no known antigen specificity. No per-base quality is available; no much larger clone lies one base away.

This TCR came from an adult in good health. This sequence uses TRBV7-9 and TRBJ2-7; the D gene is possibly TRBD2, with 6 bases matching. The sample here was peripheral blood, taken on day 0 of AZD1222 vaccination. The CDR3 is CASSRGTYEQYF. The sequenced DNA is TGTGCCAGCAGCCGGGGGACCTACGAGCAGTACTTC.